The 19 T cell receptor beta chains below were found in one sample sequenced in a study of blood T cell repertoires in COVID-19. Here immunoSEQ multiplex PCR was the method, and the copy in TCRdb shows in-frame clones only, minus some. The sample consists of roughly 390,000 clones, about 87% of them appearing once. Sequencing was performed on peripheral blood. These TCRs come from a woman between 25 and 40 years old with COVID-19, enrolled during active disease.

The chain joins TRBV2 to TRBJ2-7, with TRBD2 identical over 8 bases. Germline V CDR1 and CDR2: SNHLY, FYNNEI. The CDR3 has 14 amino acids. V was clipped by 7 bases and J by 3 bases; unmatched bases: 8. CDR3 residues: CASMRAGVGYEQYF. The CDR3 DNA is TGTGCCAGCATGCGAGCGGGAGTCGGCTACGAGCAGTACTTC.

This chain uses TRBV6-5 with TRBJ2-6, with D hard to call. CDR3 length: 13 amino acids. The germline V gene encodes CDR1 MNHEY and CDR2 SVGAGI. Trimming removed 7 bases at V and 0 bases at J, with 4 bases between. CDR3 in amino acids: CASIGSGANVLTF. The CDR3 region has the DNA TGTGCCAGCATCGGCTCTGGGGCCAACGTCCTGACTTTC.

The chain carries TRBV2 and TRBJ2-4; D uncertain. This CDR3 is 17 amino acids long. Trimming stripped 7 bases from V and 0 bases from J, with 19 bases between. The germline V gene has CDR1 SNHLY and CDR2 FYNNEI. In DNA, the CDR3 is TGTGCCAGCACCTCCACCCCTAGAGATCTAGCCAAAAACATTCAGTACTTC. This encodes CASTSTPRDLAKNIQYF.

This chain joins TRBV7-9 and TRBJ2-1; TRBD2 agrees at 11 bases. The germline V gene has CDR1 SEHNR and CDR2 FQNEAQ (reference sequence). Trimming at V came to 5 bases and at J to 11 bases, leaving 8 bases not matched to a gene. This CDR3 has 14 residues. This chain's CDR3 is CASSALAGGPQQFF. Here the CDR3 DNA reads TGTGCCAGCAGCGCGTTAGCGGGAGGGCCTCAGCAGTTCTTC.

In DNA, the CDR3 is TGTGCCAGCAGCTTAGACGGGACTTATGAAGAGACCCAGTACTTC. This encodes CASSLDGTYEETQYF. The chain joins TRBV11-2 to TRBJ2-5, with D tentatively TRBD2 (6 bases). The CDR3 contains 15 residues. The V end lost 0 bases, the J end lost 3 bases, and 11 bases lay between the germline ends. CDR1 and CDR2 from the germline V gene are SGHAT and FQNNGV.

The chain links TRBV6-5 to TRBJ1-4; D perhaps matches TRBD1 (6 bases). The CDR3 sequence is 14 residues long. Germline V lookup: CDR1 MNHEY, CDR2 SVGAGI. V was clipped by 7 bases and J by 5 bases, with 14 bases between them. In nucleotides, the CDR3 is TGTGCCAGCAAAGGGGGAGGGCGCAATGAAAAACTGTTTTTT. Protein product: CASKGGGRNEKLFF.

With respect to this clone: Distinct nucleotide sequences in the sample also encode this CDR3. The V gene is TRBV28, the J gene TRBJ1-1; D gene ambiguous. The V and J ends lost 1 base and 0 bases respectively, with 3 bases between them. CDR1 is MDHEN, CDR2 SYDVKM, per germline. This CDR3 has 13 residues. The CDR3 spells CASSLSVNTEAFF. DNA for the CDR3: TGTGCCAGCAGTTTATCGGTGAACACTGAAGCTTTCTTT.

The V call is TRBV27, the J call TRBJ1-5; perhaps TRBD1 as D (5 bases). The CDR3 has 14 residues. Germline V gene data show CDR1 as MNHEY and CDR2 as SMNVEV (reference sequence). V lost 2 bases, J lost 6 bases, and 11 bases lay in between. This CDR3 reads CASSLAGGVQPQHF. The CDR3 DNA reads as TGTGCCAGCAGTTTAGCGGGGGGGGTTCAGCCCCAGCATTTT.

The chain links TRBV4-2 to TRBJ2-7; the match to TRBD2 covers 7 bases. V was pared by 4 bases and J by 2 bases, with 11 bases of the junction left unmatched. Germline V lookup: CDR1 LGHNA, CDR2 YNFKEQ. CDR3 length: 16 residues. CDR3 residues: CASSLSLGGGTYEQYF. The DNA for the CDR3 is TGTGCCAGCAGCCTATCCTTGGGGGGAGGGACCTACGAGCAGTACTTC.

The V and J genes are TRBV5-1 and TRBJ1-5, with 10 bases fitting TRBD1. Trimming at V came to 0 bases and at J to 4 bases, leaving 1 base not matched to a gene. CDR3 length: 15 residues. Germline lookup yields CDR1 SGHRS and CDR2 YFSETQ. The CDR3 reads CASSLAGQGNQPQHF. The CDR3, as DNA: TGCGCCAGCAGCTTGGCGGGACAGGGGAATCAGCCCCAGCATTTT.

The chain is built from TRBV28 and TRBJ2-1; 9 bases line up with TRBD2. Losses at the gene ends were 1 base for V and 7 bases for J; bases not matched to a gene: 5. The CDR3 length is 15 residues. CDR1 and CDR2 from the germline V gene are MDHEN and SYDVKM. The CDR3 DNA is TGTGCCAGCAGTTTATTAGCGGGAGAGAATAATGAGCAGTTCTTC. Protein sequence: CASSLLAGENNEQFF.

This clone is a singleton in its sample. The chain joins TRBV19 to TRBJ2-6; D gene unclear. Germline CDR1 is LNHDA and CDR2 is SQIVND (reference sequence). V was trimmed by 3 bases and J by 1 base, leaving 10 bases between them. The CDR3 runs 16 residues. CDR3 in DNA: TGTGCCAGTAGTATTCTTTCGCAGTCTGGGGCCAACGTCCTGACTTTC. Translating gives CASSILSQSGANVLTF. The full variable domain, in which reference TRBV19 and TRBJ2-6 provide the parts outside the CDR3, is DGGITQSPKYLFRKEGQNVTLSCEQNLNHDAMYWYRQDPGQGLRLIYYSQIVNDFQKGDIAEGYSVSREKKESFPLTVTSAQKNPTAFYLCASSILSQSGANVLTFGAGSRLTVL.

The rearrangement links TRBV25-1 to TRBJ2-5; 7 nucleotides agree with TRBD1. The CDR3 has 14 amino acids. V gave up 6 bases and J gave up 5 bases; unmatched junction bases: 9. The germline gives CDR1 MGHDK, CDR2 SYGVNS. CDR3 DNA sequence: TGTGCCAGCAGCCGAGGGGGCGCATGGGAGACCCAGTACTTC. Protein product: CASSRGGAWETQYF.

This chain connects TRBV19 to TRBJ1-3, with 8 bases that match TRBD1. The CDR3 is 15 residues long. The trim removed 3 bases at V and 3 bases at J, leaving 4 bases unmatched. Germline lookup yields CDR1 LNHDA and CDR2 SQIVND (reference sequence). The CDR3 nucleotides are TGTGCCAGTAGTATCCAGGGGGCCGGTGGAAACACCATATATTTT. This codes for CASSIQGAGGNTIYF.

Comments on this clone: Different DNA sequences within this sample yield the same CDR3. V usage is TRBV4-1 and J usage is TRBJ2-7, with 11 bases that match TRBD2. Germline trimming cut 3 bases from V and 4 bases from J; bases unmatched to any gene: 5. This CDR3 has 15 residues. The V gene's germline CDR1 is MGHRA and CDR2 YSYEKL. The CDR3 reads CASSQVAGGPYEQYF. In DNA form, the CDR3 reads TGCGCCAGCAGCCAGGTAGCGGGAGGGCCGTACGAGCAGTACTTC.

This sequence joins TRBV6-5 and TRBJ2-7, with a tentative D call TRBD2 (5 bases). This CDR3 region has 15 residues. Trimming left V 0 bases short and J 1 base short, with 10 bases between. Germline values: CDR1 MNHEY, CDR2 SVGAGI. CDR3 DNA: TGTGCCAGCAGTTACTCGAGAGGAGGATCCTACGAGCAGTACTTC. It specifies CASSYSRGGSYEQYF.

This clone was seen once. CDR3 nucleotides: TGTGCCAGCAGCCTGACAGGAACCGAGCAGTACTTC. Its protein product is CASSLTGTEQYF. This chain connects TRBV14 to TRBJ2-7; D may be TRBD1 (6 bases). Trimming cost V 4 bases and J 6 bases, with 10 bases left between them. The length of the CDR3 is 12 residues. Germline V gene sequence: CDR1 SGHDN, CDR2 FVKESK.

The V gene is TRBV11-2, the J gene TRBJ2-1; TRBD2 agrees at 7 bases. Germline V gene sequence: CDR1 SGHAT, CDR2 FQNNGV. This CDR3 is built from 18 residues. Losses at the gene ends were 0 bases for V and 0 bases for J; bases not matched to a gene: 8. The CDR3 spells CASSLDRLADSSYNEQFF. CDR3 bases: TGTGCCAGCAGCTTAGACCGGCTAGCGGATAGCTCCTACAATGAGCAGTTCTTC.

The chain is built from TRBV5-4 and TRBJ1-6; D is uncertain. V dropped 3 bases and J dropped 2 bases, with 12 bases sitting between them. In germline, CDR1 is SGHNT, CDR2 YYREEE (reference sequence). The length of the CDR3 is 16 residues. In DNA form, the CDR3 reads TGTGCCAGCAGCTCCGGAGGCCTCACCTATAATTCACCCCTCCACTTT. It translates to CASSSGGLTYNSPLHF. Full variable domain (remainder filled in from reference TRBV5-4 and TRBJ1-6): ETGVTQSPTHLIKTRGQQVTLRCSSQSGHNTVSWYQQALGQGPQFIFQYYREEENGRGNFPPRFSGLQFPNYSSELNVNALELDDSALYLCASSSGGLTYNSPLHFGNGTRLTVT.